This T cell receptor (beta chain) was captured in a study of T cells in Graves' hyperthyroidism and ophthalmopathy. Study-level information: At initial diagnosis, before any treatment had begun, peripheral blood was obtained.

As concerns this clonotype: Its target is not known.

Trimming left V 5 bases short and J 6 bases short, with 14 bases between. The CDR3 sequence is 13 residues long. Germline V lookup: CDR1 MNHEY, CDR2 SMNVEV (reference sequence). Calling Graves' hyperthyroidism stable meant ophthalmopathy did not progress within 18 months. TCR beta CDR3 regions were amplified from RNA transcripts. The HTBI primer set drove a first-round RT-PCR of the TCR CDR3. TCRdb reprocessed the multiplex PCR reads via MiXCR and lists one record per CDR3 protein. The sample yields 460,000 or so distinct CDR3 sequences, roughly 14% seen once. Broader study findings: It was a median around seven months before onset that the model predicted ophthalmopathy.

The specimen was blood. The chain joins TRBV27 to TRBJ2-7, with D perhaps given as TRBD1 or TRBD2 (5 bases each). This sequence was found in a woman between 18 and 29 years old with Graves' hyperthyroidism. This chain's CDR3 is CASSPKIGGEQYF. The DNA for the CDR3 is TGTGCCAGCAGTCCAAAAATTGGGGGCGAGCAGTACTTC.